This T cell receptor (beta chain) was profiled in a study of blood T cell repertoires in COVID-19. Study in general: Spain, Italy and the United States supplied samples that represented acute and convalescent COVID-19. PBMCs, B-cell-depleted T cells, or T cells provided the cDNA or gDNA that made up the material.

The CDR3 is 13 amino acids. Germline CDR1 reads SGHNT; CDR2 reads YENEEA. Between the trimmed V and J ends, which lost 5 bases and 9 bases, there was a span of 14 bases. Authors' analysis steps: Researchers report that nucleated cell counts were estimated from reference gene primer amplification. Only in-frame clones appear in the TCRdb table, and some are missing; sequencing was by immunoSEQ multiplex PCR. V and J calls and clone size come straight from that table; D and trimming were deduced from the DNA. The data show about 220,000 clones, 75% to 85% seen once. Sequencing was done on a sample of peripheral blood. The V gene is TRBV11-3, the J gene TRBJ1-3; D unresolved. The sequence derives from a man aged 50-59 years with active or convalescent COVID-19. DNA for the CDR3: TGTGCCAGCAGCCTATCGATTGGGAGCACCATATATTTT. Protein product: CASSLSIGSTIYF.